The 2 T cell receptor beta chains given below trace back to one sample, sequenced in a study of OX40 agonist ivuxolimab in advanced cancers. Clones were sequenced by immunoSEQ multiplex PCR, and TCRdb holds only the in-frame ones, with some missing. The sample records about 84,000 clones, nearly 90% being singletons. The sequencing used CD4+ or CD8+ T cells sorted from blood, collected in a trial of the OX40 agonist ivuxolimab. The receptors stem from an adult with an advanced solid tumor such as melanoma, head and neck, liver or kidney cancer.

The table lists this clone with a count of one. J is TRBJ1-4 and V is TRBV28; D perhaps matches TRBD1 (5 bases). Germline V CDR1 and CDR2: MDHEN, SYDVKM. The CDR3 has 16 amino acids. The germline V and J ends were trimmed by 6 bases and 7 bases, with 21 bases remaining between them. This CDR3 reads CASRTPAGPGSEKLFF. Written as DNA, the CDR3 is TGTGCCAGCAGGACACCGGCGGGACCGGGAAGTGAAAAACTGTTTTTT.

This clone occurred once. The CDR3 protein is CASSRTGTKRTDTQYF. CDR3 sequence (DNA): TGTGCCAGCAGTCGGACAGGGACAAAGAGAACAGATACGCAGTATTTT. The rearrangement links TRBV28 to TRBJ2-3, with 8 bases that match TRBD1. From germline, CDR1 is MDHEN and CDR2 SYDVKM. There are 16 residues in the CDR3. The ends lost 5 bases at V and 3 bases at J; junction bases unmatched: 10.